This passage covers 32 T cell receptor beta chains from one sample sequenced in a study of T cell changes during pregnancy in multiple sclerosis. Assay used: immunoSEQ multiplex PCR; TCRdb lists only in-frame clones, some missing. The sample carries roughly 65,000 clones, 90% to 95% recorded once. Sequenced material: peripheral blood, taken in the third trimester of pregnancy. The receptors originated from a female donor in good health, enrolled as a control in a pregnancy study.

The CDR3 DNA sequence: TGTGCCAGCAGCCCCGGGACAGGGTCTTCACCCCTCCACTTT. Protein: CASSPGTGSSPLHF. The chain has TRBV27 and TRBJ1-6; 9 bases align to TRBD1. With 6 bases clipped from V and 9 bases from J, the junction kept 6 bases outside the gene matches. This CDR3 has 14 amino acids. Germline V CDR1 and CDR2: MNHEY, SMNVEV (reference sequence).

The rearrangement links TRBV7-2 to TRBJ1-5; no firm D call. The germline V gene encodes CDR1 SGHTA and CDR2 FQGNSA. The CDR3 has 14 residues. The V gene lost 5 bases and the J gene lost 2 bases, with 10 bases spanning the gap. The CDR3 coding sequence is TGTGCCAGCAGCCCTACTGTTGGCAATCAGCCCCAGCATTTT. Translation: CASSPTVGNQPQHF.

The chain couples TRBV10-2 to TRBJ1-1, with D possibly being TRBD1 (5 bases). The V and J ends lost 7 bases and 0 bases respectively, with 12 bases between them. The CDR3 runs 14 residues. Germline-derived CDR1 and CDR2 are WSHSY and SAAADI. DNA for the CDR3: TGCGCCAGCAAACCGACAGACATGAACACTGAAGCTTTCTTT. This translates into CASKPTDMNTEAFF.

This sequence joins TRBV7-2 and TRBJ2-6; unclear D gene. With 5 bases removed from V and 0 bases from J, the gap between germline ends came to 8 bases. In germline, CDR1 is SGHTA, CDR2 FQGNSA. The CDR3 has 15 residues. As DNA, the CDR3 is TGTGCCAGCAGCCGCGGCCGCTCTGGGGCCAACGTCCTGACTTTC. Amino acids: CASSRGRSGANVLTF.

The chain has TRBV29-1 and TRBJ2-4, with D possibly being TRBD2 (5 bases). Germline CDR1 and CDR2: SQVTM and ANQGSEA. V lost 3 bases and J 0 bases, leaving 12 bases between the germline ends. The CDR3 is 15 amino acids. CDR3 region: CSVEVALVAKNIQYF. The CDR3 DNA reads as TGCAGCGTTGAGGTGGCACTAGTAGCCAAAAACATTCAGTACTTC.

This chain connects TRBV29-1 to TRBJ2-5, with D hard to call. V lost 4 bases and J 4 bases, leaving 4 bases between the germline ends. CDR3 length: 10 amino acids. Germline V lookup: CDR1 SQVTM, CDR2 ANQGSEA. CDR3 sequence (DNA): TGCAGCGTTGGCAGAGAGACCCAGTACTTC. Amino acid sequence: CSVGRETQYF.

This chain connects TRBV6-5 to TRBJ2-1; 13 bases are a match to TRBD2. Looked up from germline, CDR1 is MNHEY and CDR2 is SVGAGI. V trimming: 4 bases; J trimming: 14 bases; junction bases outside the gene matches: 2. The CDR3 extends over 12 amino acids. The CDR3 DNA sequence: TGTGCCAGCAGTTCCGGGACTAGCGGGGAGTTCTTC. Translation gives CASSSGTSGEFF.

The genes are TRBV7-2 and TRBJ1-3; 7 nucleotides line up with TRBD1. V dropped 3 bases and J dropped 7; count of bases not matched to a gene: 9. This CDR3 has 15 amino acids. The germline CDR1 and CDR2 sequences are SGHTA and FQGNSA. The CDR3 here is CASSFRTGRGNTIYF. CDR3 DNA sequence: TGTGCCAGCAGCTTTCGGACAGGCCGAGGGAACACCATATATTTT.

The V and J genes are TRBV4-2 and TRBJ1-5, with 8 bases identical to TRBD1. V lost 0 bases and J lost 1; bases outside the gene matches: 5. The CDR3 length is 17 residues. Per the germline V gene, CDR1 is LGHNA and CDR2 is YNFKEQ. The CDR3 coding sequence is TGTGCCAGCAGCCAAGATATTAACAGGGGGAGCAATCAGCCCCAGCATTTT. The encoded protein is CASSQDINRGSNQPQHF.

This clone was counted once. This rearrangement joins TRBV9 to TRBJ1-2, with D possibly TRBD1 on 5 matching bases. CDR1 SGDLS and CDR2 YYNGEE come from the germline V gene. The CDR3 runs to 10 residues. V was pared by 7 bases and J by 8 bases, with 9 bases between. The CDR3 DNA follows: TGTGCCAGCCGGGGGGTGGGCTACACCTTC. This gives the protein CASRGVGYTF.

V is TRBV13 and J is TRBJ2-7; TRBD1 is a possible D gene (6 bases). The CDR3 is made up of 13 amino acids. Deletions cut 5 bases from V and 6 bases from J, with 14 bases between. The V gene's germline CDR1 is PRHDT and CDR2 FYEKMQ (reference sequence). The CDR3 loop reads CASSKRTVGEQYF. Here the CDR3 DNA reads TGTGCCAGCAGCAAACGGACAGTTGGCGAGCAGTACTTC.

The V call is TRBV6-5, the J call TRBJ1-5, with 7 nucleotides matching TRBD1. The germline V gene encodes CDR1 MNHEY and CDR2 SVGAGI. V lost 8 bases, J lost 9 bases, and 7 bases stayed unmatched. The CDR3 spans 12 residues. CDR3 region: CASQGEVGPQHF. The CDR3 DNA is TGTGCCAGCCAGGGGGAGGTGGGGCCCCAGCATTTT.

The gene calls are TRBV19 and TRBJ2-5; 8 positions match TRBD2. The CDR3 is made up of 14 amino acids. Germline values: CDR1 LNHDA, CDR2 SQIVND (reference sequence). V was pared by 8 bases and J by 7 bases, with 12 bases of the junction left unmatched. CDR3 bases: TGTGCCAGTTCTTTTAGCGGGGCCCGTGGGACCCAGTACTTC. This sequence encodes CASSFSGARGTQYF.

The chain joins TRBV21-1 to TRBJ1-2; the table calls TRBD1, which could not be checked here. TRBV21-1 is reported as a pseudogene. This CDR3 is built from 16 residues. The CDR3 DNA reads TGTGCCAGCAGCGGCCGGACAGGGCCAGTGGCCTATGGCTACACCTTC. It codes for CASSGRTGPVAYGYTF.

This sequence joins TRBV5-6 and TRBJ1-5; no firm D call. The ends were cut back, 4 bases at V and 7 bases at J, with 15 bases in the middle. CDR1 and CDR2 from the germline V gene are SGHDT and YYEEEE. This CDR3 is 14 amino acids long. The CDR3 DNA is TGTGCCAGCAGCCTGGGAGGGAGGGAACAGCCCCAGCATTTT. As protein: CASSLGGREQPQHF.

The chain uses TRBV15 and TRBJ2-1, with TRBD2 identical over 12 bases. Germline V lookup: CDR1 LNHNV, CDR2 YYDKDF (reference sequence). Trimming took 8 bases from V and 4 from J; bases not matched to a gene: 6. The CDR3 is made up of 15 amino acids. The DNA for the CDR3 is TGTGCCACCTCGGGACTAGCGGGCGTGTACAATGAGCAGTTCTTC. Translation gives CATSGLAGVYNEQFF.

The chain is built from TRBV14 and TRBJ2-2, with a tentative D call TRBD2 (5 bases). V lost 4 bases, J lost 3 bases, and 18 bases lay in between. CDR3 length equals 17 residues. CDR1 and CDR2 (germline): SGHDN, FVKESK. The CDR3 loop is CASSPHRGSRDTGELFF. The CDR3, as DNA: TGTGCCAGCAGCCCTCACCGGGGTAGTAGGGACACCGGGGAGCTGTTTTTT.

The chain employs TRBV11-2 and TRBJ1-3; D is perhaps TRBD1 (5 bases). V was clipped by 3 bases and J by 3 bases, with 9 bases between them. The CDR3 sequence is 14 residues long. Germline lookup yields CDR1 SGHAT and CDR2 FQNNGV. This chain's CDR3 is CASSFPGGGNTIYF. The CDR3 DNA follows: TGTGCCAGCAGCTTCCCCGGGGGTGGAAACACCATATATTTT.

The V gene is TRBV6-5, the J gene TRBJ2-7, with D perhaps TRBD1 (6 bases). This CDR3 has 12 amino acids. V shed 6 bases and J shed 0 bases, with 6 bases lying between them. Germline CDR1 reads MNHEY; CDR2 reads SVGAGI. CDR3 in DNA: TGTGCCAGCAGGGACAGCTCCTACGAGCAGTACTTC. This translates into CASRDSSYEQYF.

The rearrangement joins TRBV9 to TRBJ2-2, with D maybe TRBD2 (6 bases). From germline, CDR1 is SGDLS and CDR2 YYNGEE. Trimming stripped 3 bases from V and 0 bases from J, with 9 bases between. The CDR3 is 15 amino acids. In DNA, the CDR3 is TGTGCCAGCAGCGGCGGGACTCCGAACACCGGGGAGCTGTTTTTT. It is translated as CASSGGTPNTGELFF.

V usage is TRBV5-1 and J usage is TRBJ2-1; tentatively, D is TRBD2 (6 bases). CDR1 SGHRS and CDR2 YFSETQ come from the germline V gene. The CDR3 contains 15 residues. The V end lost 4 bases, the J end lost 1 base, and 12 bases lay between the germline ends. CDR3 protein: CASSVSGNSYNEQFF. For the CDR3, the DNA is TGCGCCAGCAGCGTTAGCGGAAATTCCTACAATGAGCAGTTCTTC.

This rearrangement joins TRBV14 to TRBJ2-3, with D possibly being TRBD1 (5 bases). CDR1 and CDR2 from the germline V gene are SGHDN and FVKESK. The CDR3 covers 14 residues. Trimming shortened V by 2 bases and J by 4 bases, and 10 bases separated the two germline ends. The DNA for the CDR3 is TGTGCCAGCAGCCAATCCCAGGGTCCAGATACGCAGTATTTT. It specifies CASSQSQGPDTQYF.

Here the CDR3 reads CASKQVRGNYNSPLHF. In nucleotides, the CDR3 is TGCGCCAGCAAACAAGTCAGGGGGAACTATAATTCACCCCTCCACTTT. V is TRBV4-3 and J is TRBJ1-6; TRBD1 matches at 7 bases. In germline, CDR1 is LGHNA, CDR2 YSLEER. V lost 7 bases, J lost 3 bases, and 9 bases stayed unmatched. CDR3 size: 16 residues.

In this sample, this clone turned up a few times. This chain links TRBV2 with TRBJ1-5, with TRBD1 matching over 7 bases. Trimming at V came to 4 bases and at J to 7 bases, leaving 7 bases not matched to a gene. CDR3 length: 14 amino acids. CDR1 is SNHLY, CDR2 FYNNEI, per germline. Here the CDR3 reads CASSGGRGEQPQHF. As DNA, the CDR3 is TGTGCCAGCAGTGGGGGCAGGGGGGAGCAGCCCCAGCATTTT.

This chain uses TRBV6-5 with TRBJ1-2; TRBD1 matches 9 bases. CDR3 length: 14 amino acids. Germline loops: CDR1 MNHEY, CDR2 SVGAGI. V gave up 6 bases and J gave up 2 bases; unmatched junction bases: 4. In DNA, the CDR3 is TGTGCCAGCAGGACAGGGGGAAGGAACTATGGCTACACCTTC. This sequence encodes CASRTGGRNYGYTF.

V usage is TRBV25-1 and J usage is TRBJ2-2; D is undetermined. This CDR3 contains 11 residues. The germline V and J ends were trimmed by 4 bases and 7 bases, with 4 bases remaining between them. Germline V CDR1 and CDR2: MGHDK, SYGVNS. In nucleotides, the CDR3 is TGTGCCAGCAGTGGAGGCGGGGAGCTGTTTTTT. Protein sequence: CASSGGGELFF.

The rearrangement uses TRBV11-1 and TRBJ2-1; no clear D. Germline values: CDR1 SGHAT, CDR2 FQDESV (reference sequence). V lost 10 bases, J lost 0 bases, and 22 bases lay in between. The CDR3 totals 17 residues. The CDR3 region is CATLKISGPPSYNEQFF. CDR3 sequence (DNA): TGTGCCACCCTGAAAATATCGGGTCCACCCTCCTACAATGAGCAGTTCTTC.

V and J are TRBV11-2 and TRBJ2-1; D not certain. The CDR3 is 13 amino acids. The germline gives CDR1 SGHAT, CDR2 FQNNGV. The V end lost 4 bases, the J end lost 9 bases, and 13 bases lay between the germline ends. CDR3: CASSSPQEVEQFF. CDR3 nucleotide sequence: TGTGCCAGCAGCTCTCCCCAAGAGGTTGAGCAGTTCTTC.

V and J are TRBV2 and TRBJ2-1; the match to TRBD2 covers 9 bases. The trim removed 7 bases at V and 8 bases at J, leaving 6 bases unmatched. CDR1 SNHLY and CDR2 FYNNEI come from the germline V gene. The CDR3 runs 13 residues. The CDR3 DNA is TGTGCCAGCATCGCGGGGGGGCGGCATGAGCAGTTCTTC. Translated, it gives CASIAGGRHEQFF.

V and J are TRBV20-1 and TRBJ2-3; D call uncertain. From germline, CDR1 is DFQATT and CDR2 SNEGSKA (reference sequence). Trimming shortened V by 2 bases and J by 5 bases, and 5 bases separated the two germline ends. The CDR3 is 11 residues long. CDR3 sequence: CSARPGDTQYF. CDR3 sequence (DNA): TGCAGTGCTAGACCGGGAGATACGCAGTATTTT.

The chain is built from TRBV5-1 and TRBJ2-2; D possibly corresponds to TRBD1 (6 bases). Per germline, CDR1 SGHRS and CDR2 YFSETQ. Trimming removed 4 bases at V and 0 bases at J, with 13 bases between. The CDR3 runs to 16 residues. DNA of the CDR3: TGCGCCAGCAGCCCGGGTGGGGGCGCGAACACCGGGGAGCTGTTTTTT. The encoded protein is CASSPGGGANTGELFF.

The genes are TRBV5-8 and TRBJ1-4, with D tentatively TRBD1 (5 bases). The CDR3 is made up of 14 amino acids. CDR1 is SGHTS, CDR2 YDEGEE, per germline. Trimming removed 0 bases from V and 4 bases from J, with 7 bases in between. DNA of the CDR3: TGTGCCAGCAGCTTGGGACAGCTTAATGAAAAACTGTTTTTT. It codes for CASSLGQLNEKLFF.